These 9 T cell receptor beta chains were all obtained from the same sample, sequenced in a study of cytomegalovirus exposure and HLA in healthy donors (TCRdb year 2017). The library was produced with the immunoSEQ multiplex PCR assay. For the multiplex PCR, a mixture combining 60 forward primers for TCR Vbeta segments and 13 reverse primers for TCR Jbeta segments was used. Not all clones reach the TCRdb copy of this immuneACCESS table, which keeps in-frame sequences only. Checked studies attribute under half of the gap to unresolved V genes and leave the rest unexplained. The sample profile shows roughly 130,000 clones; more than 60% of them were found once. The ten largest clones add up to approximately 8% of the sample. The source material was PBMCs. The source of these receptors is a woman between 40 and 55 years old in good health and CMV-seropositive.

The chain joins TRBV5-4 to TRBJ1-2, with 7 bases lining up with TRBD1. V shed 4 bases and J 5 bases; nucleotides not matched to a gene: 11. Germline CDR1 reads SGHNT; CDR2 reads YYREEE (reference sequence). This CDR3 spans 15 amino acids. DNA of the CDR3: TGTGCCAGCAGCCGCGCCGGGGACAGAATTTATGGCTACACCTTC. Residues: CASSRAGDRIYGYTF.

This clone was found a few times. The V gene is TRBV5-1, the J gene TRBJ1-1; the match to TRBD1 covers 9 bases. CDR3 length: 13 amino acids. Unmatched junction bases numbered 4, after V lost 4 bases and J lost 6 bases. Looked up from germline, CDR1 is SGHRS and CDR2 is YFSETQ. Here the CDR3 DNA reads TGCGCCAGCAGCCCACAGGGGGCTGCTGAAGCTTTCTTT. Residues: CASSPQGAAEAFF.

The gene calls are TRBV5-6 and TRBJ2-3; D uncertain. V lost 2 bases and J lost 2, with 12 bases in between. Germline V CDR1 and CDR2: SGHDT, YYEEEE. This CDR3 contains 15 residues. CDR3 amino acids: CASSFRDIFTDTQYF. CDR3 DNA: TGTGCCAGCAGCTTTCGAGACATATTCACAGATACGCAGTATTTT.

Only a few counts were recorded for this clone. This sequence joins TRBV5-1 and TRBJ2-1, with D possibly being TRBD2 (6 bases). The CDR3 is made up of 16 amino acids. Germline lookup yields CDR1 SGHRS and CDR2 YFSETQ. Between the trimmed V and J ends, which lost 7 bases and 6 bases, there was a span of 23 bases. The CDR3 reads CASVLLPGAAGNEQFF. The CDR3 DNA reads TGCGCCAGCGTGCTTCTACCGGGAGCGGCGGGCAATGAGCAGTTCTTC.

The rearrangement joins TRBV10-2 to TRBJ2-6, with TRBD2 as a possible D gene (6 bases). The CDR3 loop spans 17 amino acids. V was clipped by 0 bases and J by 3 bases, with 12 bases between them. Germline loops: CDR1 WSHSY, CDR2 SAAADI. In nucleotides, the CDR3 is TGCGCCAGCAGTGAGTCGAAGGGACTGGGTGGGGCCAACGTCCTGACTTTC. Translating it yields CASSESKGLGGANVLTF.

The table lists this clone with a count of one. V is TRBV7-9 and J is TRBJ2-1, with a possible D match to TRBD2 (7 bases). The CDR3 consists of 16 residues. Germline lookup yields CDR1 SEHNR and CDR2 FQNEAQ (reference sequence). Trimming took off 5 bases at V and 6 bases at J, with 20 bases between the two ends. The CDR3 loop reads CASSPKAGALTNEQFF. CDR3 nucleotides: TGTGCCAGCAGCCCAAAGGCGGGGGCCCTCACCAATGAGCAGTTCTTC.

V usage is TRBV28 and J usage is TRBJ1-5; D is ambiguous. The ends were cut back, 2 bases at V and 1 base at J, with 9 bases in the middle. Germline values: CDR1 MDHEN, CDR2 SYDVKM. The CDR3 contains 15 residues. CDR3 sequence reads: CASSLIGESNQPQHF. CDR3 coding DNA: TGTGCCAGCAGTTTAATCGGGGAAAGCAATCAGCCCCAGCATTTT.

The table lists this clone with a few counts. The chain employs TRBV19 and TRBJ1-4; TRBD1 is a possible D gene (5 bases). Trimming cost V 3 bases and J 8 bases, with 7 bases left between them. Germline V gene sequence: CDR1 LNHDA, CDR2 SQIVND (reference sequence). CDR3 length: 12 amino acids. CDR3 region: CASSIDREKLFF. The CDR3, as DNA: TGTGCCAGTAGTATTGACAGAGAAAAACTGTTTTTT.

The rearrangement links TRBV6-6 to TRBJ1-3; a weak D match, TRBD1 (6 bases). The V end lost 6 bases, the J end lost 0 bases, and 15 bases lay between the germline ends. This CDR3 is 16 amino acids long. Germline values: CDR1 MNHNY, CDR2 SVGAGI (reference sequence). The CDR3: CASSYLTGNSGNTIYF. The CDR3 DNA follows: TGTGCCAGCAGCTATTTGACAGGCAACTCTGGAAACACCATATATTTT.